What follows are 13 T cell receptor beta chains derived from one specimen sequenced in a study of shared clonotypes between healthy human individuals. TCRdb's copy holds only in-frame clones and misses some; the assay was immunoSEQ multiplex PCR. The table shows about 1.5 million clones, with 95% to 97% occurring only once. The sample taken for sequencing was naive CD4+ T cells sorted from blood. Subset meaning: CD45RA+ positively selected. The receptor set was obtained from a man aged 25-40 years in good health.

Comments on this clone: The sample contains more than one DNA sequence encoding this CDR3. The chain links TRBV27 to TRBJ2-5, with a weak D call TRBD2 (5 bases). V was pared by 3 bases and J by 2 bases, with 7 bases between. Germline V gives CDR1 MNHEY, CDR2 SMNVEV (reference sequence). The CDR3 spans 13 residues. In DNA form, the CDR3 reads TGTGCCAGCAGTTTTCGGGAACAAGAGACCCAGTACTTC. Its translation: CASSFREQETQYF.

The chain joins TRBV7-2 to TRBJ2-7; 8 bases line up with TRBD1. The CDR3 length is 15 residues. Germline CDR1 and CDR2: SGHTA and FQGNSA. With V trimmed by 5 bases and J by 1 base, 7 bases remained unmatched. CDR3: CASSRPDRESYEQYF. The CDR3 coding sequence is TGTGCCAGCAGCCGCCCGGACAGGGAGTCCTACGAGCAGTACTTC.

The chain is built from TRBV10-3 and TRBJ2-2, with 13 positions matching TRBD2. CDR1 is ENHRY, CDR2 SYGVKD, per germline. The CDR3 is 14 amino acids. J gave up 8 bases and V 8 bases, and 5 bases lay outside the gene matches. Written as DNA, the CDR3 is TGTGCCATCGCCGGGACTAGCGGGGCTGGGGAGCTGTTTTTT. It specifies CAIAGTSGAGELFF.

The chain carries TRBV25-1 and TRBJ2-7; TRBD1 agrees at 8 bases. The germline gives CDR1 MGHDK, CDR2 SYGVNS. The J segment lost 6 bases and the V segment lost 5 bases, leaving 9 bases of the junction unmatched. The CDR3 extends over 14 amino acids. DNA of the CDR3: TGTGCCAGCAGTTCTCCCCGGACAGGGTTCGAGCAGTACTTC. Its protein product is CASSSPRTGFEQYF.

The gene calls are TRBV27 and TRBJ2-7; TRBD2 might be the D (6 bases). The V and J ends lost 3 bases and 4 bases respectively, with 16 bases between them. Germline V gives CDR1 MNHEY, CDR2 SMNVEV (reference sequence). This CDR3 has 15 residues. CDR3 in amino acids: CASSFGAGKLYEQYF. The DNA for the CDR3 is TGTGCCAGCAGTTTTGGTGCGGGGAAGTTATACGAGCAGTACTTC.

This clone is a singleton in its sample. The V call is TRBV27, the J call TRBJ2-1; tentative D call: TRBD1 (5 bases). Germline-derived CDR1 and CDR2 are MNHEY and SMNVEV (reference sequence). Trimming removed 6 bases from V and 3 bases from J, with 6 bases in between. This CDR3 spans 12 amino acids. CDR3 nucleotide sequence: TGTGCCAGCAGGACAGACTACAATGAGCAGTTCTTC. It is translated as CASRTDYNEQFF.

As to this clone: One end of the junction varies from germline; a read error may be responsible. CDR3 amino acids: CASSPLRGAPIF. CDR3 DNA sequence: TGTGCCAGCTCACCACTCCGGGGGGCCCCAATCTTC. V is TRBV18 and J is TRBJ2-1; possible D gene TRBD2, 7 bases. The CDR3 length is 12 residues. Germline V CDR1 and CDR2: KGHSH, LQKENI.

This sequence joins TRBV5-1 and TRBJ2-1; D gene unclear. The CDR3 runs to 16 residues. V was clipped by 0 bases and J by 0 bases, with 10 bases between them. CDR1 is SGHRS and CDR2 is YFSETQ in the germline V gene. CDR3 bases: TGCGCCAGCAGCTTGGATCCCCTAAGCTCCTACAATGAGCAGTTCTTC. It yields the protein CASSLDPLSSYNEQFF. Together with reference TRBV5-1 and TRBJ2-1, the CDR3 gives the full variable domain: KAGVTQTPRYLIKTRGQQVTLSCSPISGHRSVSWYQQTPGQGLQFLFEYFSETQRNKGNFPGRFSGRQFSNSRSEMNVSTLELGDSALYLCASSLDPLSSYNEQFFGPGTRLTVL.

The J gene is TRBJ2-2, the V gene TRBV18; TRBD1 matches 10 bases. The CDR3 consists of 16 residues. Germline CDR1 KGHSH, CDR2 LQKENI. The V and J ends lost 0 bases and 7 bases, in that order; junction bases with no gene match: 5. The CDR3 DNA reads as TGTGCCAGCTCACCACCGGAGGGACAGGGGTTCGGGGAGCTGTTTTTT. As protein: CASSPPEGQGFGELFF.

This sequence joins TRBV18 and TRBJ1-1; TRBD1 might be the D (5 bases). Trimming stripped 3 bases from V and 3 bases from J, with 14 bases between. From germline, CDR1 is KGHSH and CDR2 LQKENI. The CDR3 is 15 residues long. The CDR3 DNA is TGTGCCAGCTCACCTACCGACAGTTTTGACACTGAAGCTTTCTTT. Protein: CASSPTDSFDTEAFF. Full variable domain (remainder filled in from reference TRBV18 and TRBJ1-1): NAGVMQNPRHLVRRRGQEARLRCSPMKGHSHVYWYRQLPEEGLKFMVYLQKENIIDESGMPKERFSAEFPKEGPSILRIQQVVRGDSAAYFCASSPTDSFDTEAFFGQGTRLTVV.

Comment on this clone: The same CDR3 also results from other DNA sequences found in this sample. J is TRBJ2-7 and V is TRBV4-3; perhaps TRBD2 as D (5 bases). The V end was cut by 0 bases, the J end by 1 base, with 7 bases between. Germline CDR1 reads LGHNA; CDR2 reads YSLEER. The CDR3 has 14 amino acids. The CDR3 DNA reads TGCGCCAGCAGCCAAGATCGACTATCCTACGAGCAGTACTTC. Translated, it gives CASSQDRLSYEQYF.

CDR3 DNA: TGTGCCAGCGTAAAACTAGCGGGAGATGGAGAGACCCAGTACTTC. This sequence encodes CASVKLAGDGETQYF. This chain connects TRBV2 to TRBJ2-5; 11 nucleotides agree with TRBD2. Germline loops: CDR1 SNHLY, CDR2 FYNNEI. J gave up 4 bases and V 8 bases, and 9 bases lay outside the gene matches. The CDR3 spans 15 residues.

The chain couples TRBV15 to TRBJ2-1, with a tentative D call TRBD1 (5 bases). CDR3 length: 15 residues. V shed 3 bases and J shed 0 bases, with 9 bases lying between them. In germline, CDR1 is LNHNV, CDR2 YYDKDF (reference sequence). CDR3 sequence: CATSRDMSSYNEQFF. The CDR3, as DNA: TGTGCCACCAGCAGGGACATGAGCTCCTACAATGAGCAGTTCTTC.